Below, 18 T cell receptor beta chains from the same sample are listed, as sequenced in a study of CD8 T cells in Susac syndrome. After extraction with the RNeasy kit, 0.5 to 1 ug of the RNA was reverse transcribed using random hexamers. TCRdb analysed the immunoSEQ multiplex PCR reads with MiXCR anew, one entry per CDR3 protein. The repertoire holds roughly 110,000 distinct CDR3 sequences, with around 93% as singletons. Sequences were obtained from CD8+ T cells from PBMCs. These receptors were collected from a human donor in good health.

The chain links TRBV28 to TRBJ2-7, with D possibly being TRBD1 (6 bases). The germline V and J ends were trimmed by 8 bases and 7 bases, with 15 bases remaining between them. CDR1 is MDHEN and CDR2 is SYDVKM in the germline V gene. The CDR3 consists of 12 residues. CDR3 DNA sequence: TGTGCCAGCGGGCCAGGGGTCCGAGAGCAGTACTTC. Residues: CASGPGVREQYF.

A single count supports this clonotype. The chain carries TRBV20-1 and TRBJ2-2, with D possibly matching TRBD2 (7 bases). V lost 6 bases and J lost 3, with 11 bases in between. The germline CDR1 and CDR2 sequences are DFQATT and SNEGSKA (reference sequence). This CDR3 is 13 amino acids long. The CDR3 DNA sequence: TGCAGTGCGGCGGGGGCTGACACCGGGGAGCTGTTTTTT. It translates to CSAAGADTGELFF.

The chain has TRBV6-5 and TRBJ2-3, with 11 bases that match TRBD2. This CDR3 contains 17 residues. J gave up 1 base and V 2 bases, and 5 bases lay outside the gene matches. Germline V gives CDR1 MNHEY, CDR2 SVGAGI. Written as DNA, the CDR3 is TGTGCCAGCAGTTACGGGATAGCGGGAGGGCGCACAGATACGCAGTATTTT. Protein sequence: CASSYGIAGGRTDTQYF.

V and J are TRBV3-1 and TRBJ2-3; the D is unclear. This CDR3 has 14 residues. Looked up from germline, CDR1 is LGHDT and CDR2 is YNNKEL (reference sequence). V gave up 3 bases and J gave up 0 bases, with 7 bases separating them. The CDR3: CASSHTRSTDTQYF. CDR3 nucleotide sequence: TGTGCCAGCAGCCATACGCGGAGCACAGATACGCAGTATTTT.

This chain joins TRBV27 and TRBJ1-6; unclear D gene. The ends were cut back, 8 bases at V and 7 bases at J, with 12 bases in the middle. Per the germline V gene, CDR1 is MNHEY and CDR2 is SMNVEV (reference sequence). The CDR3 sequence is 13 residues long. This CDR3 is CASDTLTNSPLHF. For the CDR3, the DNA is TGTGCCAGCGACACCCTGACAAATTCACCCCTCCACTTT.

In this sample, this clonotype turned up once. This sequence joins TRBV7-2 and TRBJ2-5, with TRBD2 matching 9 bases. Trimming took 1 base from V and 1 from J; bases not matched to a gene: 4. Germline CDR1 SGHTA, CDR2 FQGNSA. This CDR3 has 16 amino acids. The CDR3 coding sequence is TGTGCCAGCAGCTTAGTTGCGGGAGGGTTCCAAGAGACCCAGTACTTC. Protein: CASSLVAGGFQETQYF. The whole variable domain, filled in from reference TRBV7-2 and TRBJ2-5, reads GAGVSQSPSNKVTEKGKDVELRCDPISGHTALYWYRQSLGQGLEFLIYFQGNSAPDKSGLPSDRFSAERTGGSVSTLTIQRTQQEDSAVYLCASSLVAGGFQETQYFGPGTRLLVL.

This clonotype was seen just once. The genes are TRBV3-1 and TRBJ2-1, with D maybe TRBD2 (6 bases). V lost 4 bases to trimming and J lost 0 bases, with 25 bases between them. The CDR3 spans 20 residues. Germline-derived CDR1 and CDR2 are LGHDT and YNNKEL (reference sequence). CDR3 coding DNA: TGTGCCAGCAGCCCGAAACGGGGGAGCGGAGCCCTGAGCTCCTACAATGAGCAGTTCTTC. Translation gives CASSPKRGSGALSSYNEQFF.

This chain links TRBV5-6 with TRBJ2-5, with D possibly TRBD2 on 6 matching bases. CDR1 is SGHDT, CDR2 YYEEEE, per germline. V lost 5 bases to trimming and J lost 5 bases, with 10 bases between them. This CDR3 is 12 amino acids long. CDR3 region: CASRMEGETQYF. DNA of the CDR3: TGTGCCAGCAGGATGGAGGGCGAGACCCAGTACTTC.

The chain joins TRBV5-1 to TRBJ2-2, with D perhaps matching TRBD2 (5 bases). V was cut by 4 bases and J by 0 bases, with 13 bases left in between. Germline V CDR1 and CDR2: SGHRS, YFSETQ. This CDR3 is 16 amino acids long. The CDR3 loop is CASSRELGTNTGELFF. In DNA form, the CDR3 reads TGCGCCAGCAGCCGAGAACTAGGGACGAACACCGGGGAGCTGTTTTTT.

The rearrangement links TRBV29-1 to TRBJ1-1; possibly TRBD1 for D (6 bases). The CDR3 extends over 13 amino acids. Germline CDR1 reads SQVTM; CDR2 reads ANQGSEA. The V and J ends lost 7 bases and 6 bases respectively, with 18 bases between them. The CDR3 loop is CSATGWAAPEAFF. The CDR3 coding sequence is TGCAGCGCTACAGGGTGGGCCGCTCCTGAAGCTTTCTTT.

J is TRBJ1-4 and V is TRBV19, with no clear D. This CDR3 region has 13 residues. CDR1 is LNHDA, CDR2 SQIVND, per germline (reference sequence). Trimming left V 7 bases short and J 8 bases short, with 14 bases between. CDR3 protein: CASNTYPGEKLFF. The CDR3 bases are TGTGCCAGTAACACGTATCCCGGGGAAAAACTGTTTTTT.

This clonotype turned up a few times. The DNA of the CDR3 is TGTGCCAGCAGTTTAGACGGGAGCTCCTACAATGAGCAGTTCTTC. It translates to CASSLDGSSYNEQFF. The genes are TRBV12-3 or TRBV12-4 and TRBJ2-1; D is perhaps TRBD2 (6 bases). Trimming took 1 base from V and 0 from J, leaving 7 bases between them. This CDR3 contains 15 residues.

V and J are TRBV7-8 and TRBJ2-7, with 8 bases that match TRBD1. The J segment lost 5 bases and the V segment lost 4 bases, leaving 7 bases of the junction unmatched. The CDR3 spans 14 residues. The germline gives CDR1 SGHVS, CDR2 FQNEAQ. The CDR3 sequence: CASSSGQGRNEQYF. The CDR3 bases are TGTGCCAGCAGCTCCGGACAGGGAAGAAACGAGCAGTACTTC.

This chain joins TRBV27 and TRBJ2-5; TRBD2 aligns across 11 bases. CDR1 is MNHEY, CDR2 SMNVEV, per germline (reference sequence). The V and J ends lost 8 bases and 5 bases, in that order; junction bases with no gene match: 7. The CDR3 spans 14 residues. CDR3 DNA sequence: TGTGCCAGCGGCGAACTAGCGGGAGTTGAGACCCAGTACTTC. It is translated as CASGELAGVETQYF.

This chain connects TRBV10-2 to TRBJ1-1; D is unclear. The germline V and J ends were trimmed by 6 bases and 1 base, with 12 bases remaining between them. The CDR3 runs to 14 residues. Germline loops: CDR1 WSHSY, CDR2 SAAADI. CDR3 in DNA: TGCGCCAGCAGGGCTGGAGGTGCGAACACTGAAGCTTTCTTT. It specifies CASRAGGANTEAFF.

The chain carries TRBV19 and TRBJ1-5; TRBD1 might be the D (5 bases). CDR3 size: 14 residues. V lost 6 bases to trimming and J lost 2 bases, with 11 bases between them. Per the germline V gene, CDR1 is LNHDA and CDR2 is SQIVND (reference sequence). The CDR3 sequence: CASRPTGGNQPQHF. CDR3 in DNA: TGTGCCAGTAGACCCACAGGTGGCAATCAGCCCCAGCATTTT.

The chain couples TRBV9 to TRBJ1-1; D is possibly TRBD1 (5 bases). Germline CDR1 is SGDLS and CDR2 is YYNGEE. V was pared by 0 bases and J by 3 bases, with 9 bases between. This CDR3 is built from 14 residues. CDR3 coding DNA: TGTGCCAGCAGCGTAGCCGGGGCCGACACTGAAGCTTTCTTT. Protein sequence: CASSVAGADTEAFF.

V gene TRBV27 combines with J gene TRBJ2-1; a weak D match, TRBD1 (6 bases). The CDR3 length is 15 residues. Germline V CDR1 and CDR2: MNHEY, SMNVEV (reference sequence). The V end was cut by 4 bases, the J end by 8 bases, with 18 bases between. The CDR3 nucleotides read TGTGCCAGCAGTTCCGTCCCGACAGGAAACCATGAGCAGTTCTTC. Amino acids: CASSSVPTGNHEQFF.